This paragraph covers one T cell receptor beta chain sequence. What it recognizes is unknown. As for treatment: 10-day PBMC culture with coronavirus spike peptide pools or control peptides (ViraFEST assay). An Oncomine TCR Beta short-read assay was used to sequence the DNA from cultured CD4+ T cells. The genomic DNA was obtained from cultured CD4+ T cells by extraction with the QIAamp micro DNA kit. TCRdb reprocessed the PCR reads via MiXCR and lists one record per CDR3 protein. The sample records some 11,000 distinct CDR3 sequences, about 45% being singletons. The record originates from a study of vaccination and CD4 T cells after COVID-19. At the level of the study: Control cultures were supplied with a CEFX pool, an HIV-1 Nef pool, or no peptide at all. Findings of the study overall: A nonsignificant median increase from approximately 23 to 38 SARS-CoV-2-reactive clonotypes was observed.

V was clipped by 9 bases and J by 0 bases, with 13 bases between them. This CDR3 comprises 14 residues. Germline V CDR1 and CDR2: KGHDR, SFDVKD. This chain uses TRBV24-1 with TRBJ2-5, with a weak D call TRBD2 (6 bases). This clonotype was obtained from a human donor who had recovered from COVID-19. Sequences were obtained from CD4+ T cells from blood, cultured in vitro. CDR3 nucleotides: TGTGCCACCGCGGCTGGCGGGAACCAAGAGACCCAGTACTTC. This sequence encodes CATAAGGNQETQYF.